The text below deals with one T cell receptor beta chain. Its specificity is not known. The PCR made use of 60 Vbeta and 13 Jbeta primers. The protocol was immunoSEQ multiplex PCR, while the TCRdb copy is restricted to in-frame clones and leaves out a portion. The data hold 250,000 to 350,000 clones, with just over 70% observed a single time. These data originate in a study of cytomegalovirus exposure and HLA in healthy donors. Study findings and constraints: Previously analyzed data showed that most TCR beta V segments were productive at a frequency of about 87% or about 30%.

Trimming shortened V by 1 base and J by 1 base, and 11 bases separated the two germline ends. Germline CDR1 MGHRA, CDR2 YSYEKL. This CDR3 is built from 17 residues. V gene TRBV4-1 combines with J gene TRBJ2-6, with a weak D call TRBD1 (6 bases). This clonotype originated in a female donor in good health and CMV-seronegative. The sequencing input was PBMCs. This chain's CDR3 is CASSQGDRPSGANVLTF. CDR3 bases: TGCGCCAGCAGCCAAGGAGACAGGCCATCTGGGGCCAACGTCCTGACTTTC.